This T cell receptor beta chain was captured by sequencing in a study of graft-versus-host responses after intestinal transplantation. Overall study context: Among the recipients, all got anti-thymocyte globulin induction and then tacrolimus and steroids for about three years.

General study results and limits: Researchers found GvH clones in recipient marrow, and some showed up first in ileum or blood.

The CDR3 totals 16 residues. Germline CDR1 is SGHRS and CDR2 is YFSETQ. V was clipped by 1 base and J by 2 bases; unmatched bases: 6. As concerns this clone: Its antigen is undetermined.

The data were produced by immunoSEQ multiplex PCR, yet TCRdb's version contains in-frame clones alone and is incomplete. The data contain about 130,000 clones, about nine tenths of them singletons. This specimen was unstimulated CD4+ T cells sorted from spleen or lymph node cells, taken before intestinal transplant. This chain uses TRBV5-1 with TRBJ2-3; the match to TRBD2 covers 8 bases. The sequence came from a human donor who received an intestinal transplant. CDR3 DNA sequence: TGCGCCAGCAGCTTGTCCGGGAGGGGAAACACAGATACGCAGTATTTT. This sequence encodes CASSLSGRGNTDTQYF. The full variable domain, with the rest looked up from reference TRBV5-1 and TRBJ2-3, is KAGVTQTPRYLIKTRGQQVTLSCSPISGHRSVSWYQQTPGQGLQFLFEYFSETQRNKGNFPGRFSGRQFSNSRSEMNVSTLELGDSALYLCASSLSGRGNTDTQYFGPGTRLTVL.